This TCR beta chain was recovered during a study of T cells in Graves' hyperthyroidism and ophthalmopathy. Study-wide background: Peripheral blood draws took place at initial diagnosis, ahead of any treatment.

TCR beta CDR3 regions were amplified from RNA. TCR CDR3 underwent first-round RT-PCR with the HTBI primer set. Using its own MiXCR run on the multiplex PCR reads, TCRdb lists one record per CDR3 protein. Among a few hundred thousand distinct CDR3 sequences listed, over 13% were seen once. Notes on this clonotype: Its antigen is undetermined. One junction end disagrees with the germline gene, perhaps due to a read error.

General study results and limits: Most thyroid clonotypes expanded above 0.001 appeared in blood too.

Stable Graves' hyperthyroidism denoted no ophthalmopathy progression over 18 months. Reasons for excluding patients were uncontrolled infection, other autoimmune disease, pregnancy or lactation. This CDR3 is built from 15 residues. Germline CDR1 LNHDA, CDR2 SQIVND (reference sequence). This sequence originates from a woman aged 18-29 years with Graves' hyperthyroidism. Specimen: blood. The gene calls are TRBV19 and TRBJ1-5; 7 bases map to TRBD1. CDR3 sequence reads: CASSPSGGSTQPQHF. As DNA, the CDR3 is TGTGCCAGTAGCCCCTCAGGGGGAAGCACTCAGCCCCAGCATTTT.